This TCR beta chain was sequenced during a study of regulatory T cells in long-lasting Graves disease. Time point meaning: newly diagnosed GD, antithyroid drugs for less than 3 months. PBMCs were the source of the RNA used for TCR sequencing. Collection of peripheral blood (roughly 9.7 milliliters) was done using EDTA tubes. Arm-PCR of CDR3 regions and iRepertoire HTBI primers were used to build TCR beta libraries. Original data processing: Samples collectively showed around 56 TRBV and more than 11 TRBJ segments. MiXCR was run by TCRdb on the multiplex PCR reads, yielding one entry per CDR3 protein. Here the V and J calls rest on TCRdb's processing, not on the authors' analysis. The data contain under 300,000 distinct CDR3 sequences, around 20% of them singletons. Germline V CDR1 and CDR2: SGHTA, FQGTGA. The CDR3 runs to 15 residues. Between the trimmed V and J ends, which lost 2 bases and 5 bases, there was a span of 15 bases.

This clonotype originated in a female donor with Graves disease. The sequenced sample was peripheral blood mononuclear cells (PBMCs), obtained at new diagnosis, from a patient treated with antithyroid drugs. The chain employs TRBV7-3 and TRBJ1-1; D remains ambiguous. CDR3 protein: CASSLPGRPKTEAFF. The CDR3 DNA is TGTGCCAGCAGCTTACCTGGGCGCCCAAAAACTGAAGCTTTCTTT.